This T cell receptor beta chain stems from a study of T cell repertoires and HLA-DP antigens. Study-wide background: Sorted CD137+CD4+ samples averaged 218.4 ng DNA; pre-culture CD4+ samples, about 1,200 ng.

CDR3 length equals 13 residues. V was clipped by 6 bases and J by 4 bases; unmatched bases: 2. Germline loops: CDR1 SNHLY, CDR2 FYNNEI. CD4+ T cells, purified by negative selection, averaged roughly 98% purity. Measured with immunoSEQ multiplex PCR; TCRdb has only the in-frame clones, and not every one. The sample lists over 100,000 clones; roughly 92% were seen once. Comments on this clone: What it binds is not known.

The TCR comes from a woman aged 18-30 years in good health and CMV-seronegative. The V gene is TRBV2, the J gene TRBJ1-1; 10 nucleotides align to TRBD1. The sequencing sample was made of CD4+ T cells from PBMCs. The DNA for the CDR3 is TGTGCCAGCAGGGGACAGGGGATCACTGAAGCTTTCTTT. Residues: CASRGQGITEAFF.